Presented here are 10 T cell receptor beta chains from one specimen sequenced in a study of T cell repertoires in cytomegalovirus infection. One entry per CDR3 protein results from TCRdb running MiXCR on the reads. The sample lists 200,000 or so distinct CDR3 sequences; approximately 40% were seen once. What these receptors recognize is not known. This sample comprised CD8+ T cells from cultured PBMCs, obtained from culture after CMV antigen stimulation. These receptors all come from a human donor in good health (CMV status not recorded). Some clones in this sample may be carry-over from other donors' samples.

The V gene is TRBV6-8, the J gene TRBJ1-1, with D tentatively TRBD1 (5 bases). The CDR3 loop spans 13 amino acids. Per the germline V gene, CDR1 is MNHGY and CDR2 is SAAAGT. V was trimmed by 11 bases and J by 0 bases, leaving 13 bases between them. The CDR3 DNA sequence: TGTGCCGGGGCCCTGGCCCTGAACACTGAAGCTTTCTTT. Translation gives CAGALALNTEAFF.

This clonotype was detected a few times. This chain uses TRBV7-8 with TRBJ2-7; 7 bases line up with TRBD2. The CDR3 is made up of 15 amino acids. J gave up 7 bases and V 0 bases, and 9 bases lay outside the gene matches. The germline V gene encodes CDR1 SGHVS and CDR2 FQNEAQ. The CDR3 DNA follows: TGTGCCAGCAGCTTAGCCCCGGCACTAGCGCGGGAGCAGTACTTC. It is translated as CASSLAPALAREQYF.

This clonotype was detected once. The chain recombines TRBV12-3 or TRBV12-4 with TRBJ2-1; 10 bases are a match to TRBD2. CDR3 length equals 14 residues. V gave up 6 bases and J gave up 9 bases; unmatched junction bases: 8. The CDR3, as DNA: TGTGCCAGCAGACCCAGCGGGAGGGCCGTTGAGCAGTTCTTC. Translation gives CASRPSGRAVEQFF.

In the case of this clonotype: The CDR3 does not end in the conserved phenylalanine or tryptophan, so this is likely a read error. V gene TRBV7-6 combines with J gene TRBJ2-1; D possibly corresponds to TRBD2 (5 bases). Germline-derived CDR1 and CDR2 are SGHVS and FNYEAQ. V shed 1 base and J shed 7 bases, with 11 bases lying between them. The CDR3 totals 14 residues. This CDR3 is CASSLDFEGNEQFL. The CDR3 DNA reads TGTGCCAGCAGCTTAGATTTCGAGGGAAATGAGCAGTTCTTA.

The chain uses TRBV6-6 and TRBJ2-7, with a tentative D call TRBD1 (6 bases). V was trimmed by 6 bases and J by 0 bases, leaving 18 bases between them. The CDR3 is 16 residues long. Germline-derived CDR1 and CDR2 are MNHNY and SVGAGI (reference sequence). In nucleotides, the CDR3 is TGTGCCAGCAGCTCCCCCTCCGTAGGGGGCTCCTACGAGCAGTACTTC. Its translation is CASSSPSVGGSYEQYF.

The chain has TRBV7-9 and TRBJ2-1; 7 nucleotides align to TRBD1. The V gene end was trimmed by 5 bases and the J gene end by 4 bases; junction bases not matched to a gene: 8. The CDR3 consists of 15 residues. Germline-derived CDR1 and CDR2 are SEHNR and FQNEAQ (reference sequence). The CDR3 region has the DNA TGTGCCAGCAGCCTGGGGGACAGCTTATACAATGAGCAGTTCTTC. Translation gives CASSLGDSLYNEQFF.

This clonotype occurred a few times. This chain joins TRBV27 and TRBJ1-1; D ambiguous. The germline V gene encodes CDR1 MNHEY and CDR2 SMNVEV (reference sequence). There are 13 residues in the CDR3. Trimming removed 4 bases at V and 5 bases at J, with 11 bases between. This CDR3 is CASSWRDGTEAFF. The CDR3 DNA is TGTGCCAGCAGTTGGCGAGATGGGACTGAAGCTTTCTTT.

This clonotype was observed a few times. The V and J genes are TRBV12-3 or TRBV12-4 and TRBJ1-5; D ambiguous. V was cut by 1 base and J by 1 base, with 11 bases left in between. The length of the CDR3 is 16 residues. In nucleotides, the CDR3 is TGTGCCAGCAGTTTAGGTCACTATCGGAGCAATCAGCCCCAGCATTTT. It is translated as CASSLGHYRSNQPQHF.

This chain links TRBV7-9 with TRBJ2-5; 8 bases agree with TRBD2. Germline V lookup: CDR1 SEHNR, CDR2 FQNEAQ (reference sequence). The CDR3 is 14 residues long. After removal of 6 bases from V and 2 bases from J, the junction contained 5 bases not matched to a gene. The CDR3 nucleotides read TGTGCCAGCAGGGGACTAGTGGGGCAAGAGACCCAGTACTTC. The encoded protein is CASRGLVGQETQYF. The full variable domain, completed using reference TRBV7-9 and TRBJ2-5, is DTGVSQNPRHKITKRGQNVTFRCDPISEHNRLYWYRQTLGQGPEFLTYFQNEAQLEKSRLLSDRFSAERPKGSFSTLEIQRTEQGDSAMYLCASRGLVGQETQYFGPGTRLLVL.

The chain links TRBV6-8 to TRBJ2-1; D possibly corresponds to TRBD2 (6 bases). V dropped 6 bases and J dropped 2 bases, with 20 bases sitting between them. Germline lookup yields CDR1 MNHGY and CDR2 SAAAGT. CDR3 length: 17 residues. CDR3 region: CASSFYLANPTYNEQFF. The CDR3 coding sequence is TGTGCCAGCAGCTTTTACCTAGCGAACCCTACCTACAATGAGCAGTTCTTC.